The T cell receptor beta chain described here comes from a study of T cell repertoires in cytomegalovirus infection. Study background: HLA-C-restricted CMV epitopes, recently identified, and well-studied HLA-B-restricted ones were used by the study. Indications came from public TCR beta signatures; they pointed to CMV infection and to a matching HLA type.

TCRdb reanalysed the reads using MiXCR and keeps one entry per CDR3 protein. Found here are 650,000 to 900,000 distinct CDR3 sequences, 29% of them singletons; the top ten hold under 15%. This clonotype was counted between two and nine times. Its antigen is still unknown. This CDR3 has 16 amino acids. CDR1 and CDR2 (germline): SGHVS, FQNEAQ. V was trimmed by 4 bases and J by 2 bases, leaving 17 bases between them. General study findings and limits: In two of eight donors, the top clonotype was HLA-C-restricted CMV-specific.

The chain recombines TRBV7-8 with TRBJ1-2; D is perhaps TRBD1 (5 bases). The TCR originated in a human donor in good health (CMV status not recorded). Some clones in this sample may be carry-over from other donors' samples. The specimen was cultured CD8+ T cells from PBMCs, collected from culture after CMV antigen stimulation. The CDR3: CASSSTARGTNYGYTF. The DNA of the CDR3 is TGTGCCAGCAGCTCCACTGCGAGGGGTACCAACTATGGCTACACCTTC.